This section outlines one T cell receptor (beta chain) sequence together with its context. Its antigen specificity is not known. Base quality data are lacking; no much larger clone is found one base away. The entire amount of isolated RNA was reverse transcribed using the High Capacity cDNA Reverse Transcription Kit, so the sequenced TCRB transcripts were expressed ones. Deep immunoSEQ sequencing was applied to naive, central memory and regulatory T cell samples, giving an average of about 3.8 million total reads per sample. After sorted cells were lysed in RLT buffer, RNA was extracted with DNase-treated RNeasy Micro or Mini kits, with the choice depending on cell number. To prevent cross-contamination, each cell subset was processed individually, whereas patient and healthy donor samples were processed jointly. Using the immunoSEQ multiplex PCR, TCRB sequences were amplified from cDNA into 87-bp fragments spanning the CDR3 region. Sequencing of the amplicons was performed on the Illumina HiSeq platform. The authors' pipeline ran thus. PCR bias was computationally corrected using synthetic template baselines, reads within Hamming distance 2 were collapsed, and singletons that could not be merged were discarded. Reads were aligned against IMGT so that V, D and J genes, CDR3 length and insertions or deletions at six rearrangement sites could be assigned. Within each subset, clonotype counts were normalized to the number of sorted cells before true diversity and Gini coefficients were calculated with the tcR R package. Repertoire sharing was quantified using the overlap coefficient calculated on TCRB nucleotide sequences. The table comes from immuneACCESS by way of TCRdb, which keeps in-frame sequences with V and J called. Part of the clones is missing from these tables; in studies checked, under half for an unresolved V gene and the rest for unknown reasons. Clone size and the V and J calls come from that table; the DNA yielded D and trimming. The sample table contains roughly 180,000 clones; only one count was recorded for 10% to 15% of them. Together, the top ten hold around 0.63% of the sample.

The germline V gene (reference sequence) provides CDR1 MNHNY and CDR2 SVGAGI. Between the V and J ends, shortened by 6 bases and 6 bases respectively, the junction contains 18 bases. CDR3 length: 14 amino acids, cysteine to phenylalanine. Of all the DNA, just the CDR3 is kept, 42 bases in frame from base 1. The data belong to a study of beta chain features in type 1 diabetes (dated by TCRdb to the late 2010s). Background on the whole study: Mean age, gender distribution, total cell number and subset yield were not different between patients and healthy donors. A total of roughly 98,000,000 sorted cells were examined across all samples, and a strong correlation was observed between cell number per subset and RNA yield. The study compared TCRB repertoires of sorted circulating CD4+ T cell subsets between recently diagnosed type 1 diabetes patients and matched healthy donors. Regulatory and stem cell-like memory subsets were isolated from only 8 patients and roughly eight healthy donors, whereas naive and central memory subsets came from all 30 or so donors.

Overall results and qualifications from the work: HLA sub-analyses involved small numbers of individuals, so any influence of HLA type on TCRB rearrangement remained unresolved. A moderate but significant shortening of TCRB CDR3 length was observed in type 1 diabetes patients in all four CD4+ subsets. At VDJ recombination sites, patients with type 1 diabetes made fewer insertions and deleted more nucleotides, a pattern implying thymic rearrangement abnormalities. Shorter templates might be favored by PCR, yet because patient and control samples were amplified and corrected together, any such skew would affect both groups equally. Because cDNA rather than genomic DNA was sequenced, highly expressing activated cells could have been over-represented, although no difference in activation and CD3 levels was found between groups. Naive, central memory and regulatory TCRB repertoires appeared to be more similar among patients than among healthy donors.

Each donor gave one peripheral blood draw, approximately 110 mL on average, collected into heparinised tubes. A BD FACSAria II and a panel including CD45RO, CCR7, CD25, CD127, CD95 and CD27 were used to sort naive, central memory, regulatory and stem cell-like memory CD4+ T cells. All sorted populations exceeded 95% purity. PBMCs were separated immediately by Lymphoprep density gradient centrifugation and were stained directly, without being cultured. To minimize batch effects, samples were stained and sorted in pairs, one healthy donor with one patient per experiment. Source material: central memory CD4+ T cells from blood. The chain uses TRBV6-6 and TRBJ2-7; a weak D assignment points to TRBD2 (5 bases agree). The receptor comes from a woman aged 18-29 years in good health. The DNA reads TGTGCCAGCAGCACGGTCAGTGGGAGCAGCGAGCAGTACTTC. Its product reads: CASSTVSGSSEQYF.